The sequence of this TCR delta chain was determined in a study of γδ T cells in repeated Plasmodium falciparum infection. The wider study: Timepoints: baseline, immediately before selected infections, and 21 days after every infection.

TRG and TRD sequences were obtained from every sorted gammadelta sample. TCRdb re-called clones from the multiplex PCR reads via CATT. The sample lists 85,000 to 90,000 delta-chain clones, 1.4% occurring once. This clone was counted only a few times. This probably arose from a read error, given a far larger clone one base away. The sample has other DNA sequences that encode this CDR3 too. This TCR derives from a pool of human donors (malaria-infected and uninfected, not separated). The sequenced sample consisted of gamma-delta T cells from blood.

CDR3 sequence reads: CACDRGGITYTDKLIF. The CDR3 DNA is TGTGCCTGTGACAGAGGGGGGATAACGTACACCGATAAGCTCATCTTT. The V gene corresponds to TRDV2; no J gene was called; the D call in the table, TRDD3, was not verified against the DNA. Germline loops: CDR1 GEAIGNYY, CDR2 EKD. The CDR3 extends over 16 amino acids.